This is a list of T cell receptor beta chains from one sample in a study of patients and donors after allogeneic stem cell transplantation. TCRdb re-called the RT-PCR reads through MiXCR, storing one row per CDR3 protein. The sample carries 920,000 or so distinct CDR3 sequences, over 15% recorded once. Sequencing input: blood, either unsorted or a sorted T cell fraction (not recorded which). These receptors were obtained from a human donor who was either an allogeneic HSCT recipient or a stem cell or donor lymphocyte infusion donor (not recorded which). It is not recorded whose cells these are; they may come from a transplant donor. CDR3s leave out the opening cysteine and the closing phenylalanine or tryptophan. Some rows mark clone size as missing; the rest say once, few, many or name a class of expanded clone.

few TRBJ2-7 16 TRBV5-1 ASSLVAGSGRSSYEQY
NA TRBJ2-1 14 TRBV5-1 ASSLELAGGLNEQF
NA TRBJ1-1 12 TRBV7-2 ASSLTGGKSEAF
NA TRBJ2-5 13 TRBV7-2 ASSLFSGVRETQY
NA TRBJ1-2 11 TRBV5-5 ASSLADSRSYT
NA TRBJ1-5 13 TRBV30 AWTPTGGYNQPQH
few TRBJ1-1 13 TRBV12-3/TRBV12-4 ASSLRQGAKTEAF
few TRBJ1-2 11 TRBV3-1 ASSQRGPGGYT
few TRBJ2-6 13 TRBV24-1 ATSEGKSGANVLT
NA TRBJ2-3 15 TRBV4-2 ASTGLAGGNPTDTQY
few TRBJ2-7 13 TRBV20-1 SAEPQASGTYEQY
NA TRBJ2-5 12 TRBV20-1 SARGRGGWETQY
few TRBJ1-5 12 TRBV12-3/TRBV12-4 ASRGRGSGQPQH
NA TRBJ2-7 15 TRBV27 ASSLSRRSSLSYEQY
NA TRBJ1-4 12 TRBV5-6 ASSLQGEWEKLF
NA TRBJ1-2 14 TRBV4-3 ASSPQPGGTVYGYT
few TRBJ2-2 15 TRBV20-1 SARESARGRYTGELF
few TRBJ2-5 11 TRBV20-1 SARDPRSETQY
few TRBJ2-5 11 TRBV5-1 ASSLTVVGTQY
NA TRBJ2-5 13 TRBV5-6 ASSLGGVGQETQY
few TRBJ2-7 12 TRBV6-2/TRBV6-3 ASSRTGGFVAQY
NA TRBJ2-7 13 TRBV7-2 ASRPPWAPPYEQY
few TRBJ2-5 12 TRBV6-5 ASSYKTSRETQY
few TRBJ1-2 12 TRBV24-1 ATSDFRVAYGYT
NA TRBJ1-5 12 TRBV4-3 ASSPDRGIQPQH
NA TRBJ2-1 13 TRBV6-2/TRBV6-3 ASRPATSDSNEQF
few TRBJ2-1 15 TRBV5-1 ASSPHPGTSGTNEQF
NA TRBJ2-1 14 TRBV6-1 ASNRPAGGYGDEQF
NA TRBJ2-7 12 TRBV7-9 ASSATSGRFEQY
few TRBJ2-3 13 TRBV12-3/TRBV12-4 ASSTRQGYTDTQY
many TRBJ1-2 11 TRBV10-3 AISRDFNYGYT
NA TRBJ2-1 11 TRBV12-3/TRBV12-4 ASRAAGESEQF
NA TRBJ1-3 12 TRBV20-1 SARQGTSGNTIY
NA TRBJ1-2 14 TRBV11-3 ASSLARTGSNYGYT
NA TRBJ2-7 12 TRBV12-3/TRBV12-4 ASRKRGLAYEQY
few TRBJ2-2 13 TRBV12-3/TRBV12-4 ASRPQGARTGELF
few TRBJ2-1 12 TRBV27 ASSLWQGFNEQF
many TRBJ1-6 11 TRBV29-1 SVGTGANSPLH
NA TRBJ1-1 12 TRBV4-3 ASSQDRGADEAF
few TRBJ1-6 13 TRBV20-1 SARDQGGYNSPLH
few TRBJ2-1 15 TRBV11-2 ASSLAIGTSGSDEQF
many TRBJ1-1 12 TRBV4-1 ASRLGQLNTEAF